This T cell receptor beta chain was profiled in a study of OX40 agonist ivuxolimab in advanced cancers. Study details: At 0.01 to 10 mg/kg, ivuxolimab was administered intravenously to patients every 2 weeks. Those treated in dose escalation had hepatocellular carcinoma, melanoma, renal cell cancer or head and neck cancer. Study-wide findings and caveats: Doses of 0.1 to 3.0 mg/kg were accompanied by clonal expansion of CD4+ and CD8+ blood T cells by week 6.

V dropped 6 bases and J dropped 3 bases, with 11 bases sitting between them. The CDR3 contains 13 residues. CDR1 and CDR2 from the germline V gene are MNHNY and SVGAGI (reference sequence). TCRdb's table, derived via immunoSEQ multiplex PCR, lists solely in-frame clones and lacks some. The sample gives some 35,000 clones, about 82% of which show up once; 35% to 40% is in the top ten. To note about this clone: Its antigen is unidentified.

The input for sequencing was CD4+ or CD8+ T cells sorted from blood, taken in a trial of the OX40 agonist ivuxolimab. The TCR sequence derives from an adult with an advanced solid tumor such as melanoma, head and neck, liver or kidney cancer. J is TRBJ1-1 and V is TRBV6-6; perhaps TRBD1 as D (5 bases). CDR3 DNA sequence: TGTGCCAGCAGCCCCCAAGGGGACACTGAAGCTTTCTTT. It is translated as CASSPQGDTEAFF.